The 16 T cell receptor beta chains reported below all come from one sample, sequenced in a study of a mutant IDH1 vaccine in newly diagnosed glioma. Time point in this sample: week 5, during vaccination. Vaccinated patients received 300 ug of mutant IDH1 20-mer peptide per dose, with topical imiquimod. This table comes from immunoSEQ multiplex PCR, and its TCRdb copy is limited to in-frame clones, with some not included. The table has tens of thousands of clones, approximately 79% seen once. Antigens of these TCRs are unknown. This specimen consisted of PBMCs, obtained from a glioma patient whose treatment included an IDH1 peptide vaccine. The origin of the receptors is a young woman with glioma. Some clones in this sample may be carry-over from other donors' samples.

This clone has more than one count but fewer than ten. The V gene is TRBV7-9, the J gene TRBJ1-1, with D perhaps matching TRBD1 (6 bases). Between the trimmed V and J ends, which lost 4 bases and 4 bases, there was a span of 13 bases. Germline CDR1 is SEHNR and CDR2 is FQNEAQ (reference sequence). This CDR3 is built from 14 residues. CDR3 sequence reads: CASSSLQGVTEAFF. In DNA form, the CDR3 reads TGTGCCAGCAGCTCGTTACAGGGAGTCACTGAAGCTTTCTTT.

The sample holds one count of this clone. V usage is TRBV19 and J usage is TRBJ2-1; a possible D gene is TRBD2 (7 bases). CDR1 and CDR2 from the germline V gene are LNHDA and SQIVND (reference sequence). V shed 4 bases and J shed 1 base, with 11 bases lying between them. The length of the CDR3 is 15 residues. The CDR3 sequence: CASSTAGASYNEQFF. Here the CDR3 DNA reads TGTGCCAGTAGTACTGCGGGGGCGTCCTACAATGAGCAGTTCTTC.

The rearrangement joins TRBV25-1 to TRBJ2-7, with unresolved D. Between the trimmed V and J ends, which lost 6 bases and 2 bases, there was a span of 5 bases. This CDR3 is built from 11 residues. CDR1 and CDR2 from the germline V gene are MGHDK and SYGVNS. Written as DNA, the CDR3 is TGTGCCAGCAGGGAAACCTACGAGCAGTACTTC. Residues: CASRETYEQYF.

The chain recombines TRBV19 with TRBJ2-3; D is perhaps TRBD1 or TRBD2 (5 bases each). CDR1 and CDR2 from the germline V gene are LNHDA and SQIVND (reference sequence). Deletions cut 11 bases from V and 0 bases from J, with 12 bases between. This CDR3 spans 13 amino acids. CDR3 loop: CASGTRSTDTQYF. CDR3 nucleotides: TGTGCCTCGGGGACGAGGAGCACAGATACGCAGTATTTT.

J is TRBJ2-7 and V is TRBV7-2; the D gene is possibly TRBD2 (6 bases). The CDR3 loop spans 14 amino acids. V lost 3 bases, J lost 6 bases, and 15 bases lay in between. The germline V gene has CDR1 SGHTA and CDR2 FQGNSA. The CDR3 coding sequence is TGTGCCAGCAGCTTCGCGGGGCGGTTCAGCGAGCAGTACTTC. This sequence encodes CASSFAGRFSEQYF.

The chain is built from TRBV7-9 and TRBJ1-1; D not resolved. Trimming pared 2 bases from V and 4 bases from J, leaving 8 bases between. This CDR3 comprises 13 residues. The germline gives CDR1 SEHNR, CDR2 FQNEAQ (reference sequence). CDR3 sequence (DNA): TGTGCCAGCAGCTTAATATTGGGCACTGAAGCTTTCTTT. Protein product: CASSLILGTEAFF. Based on the CDR3 plus reference TRBV7-9 and TRBJ1-1, the full variable domain is DTGVSQNPRHKITKRGQNVTFRCDPISEHNRLYWYRQTLGQGPEFLTYFQNEAQLEKSRLLSDRFSAERPKGSFSTLEIQRTEQGDSAMYLCASSLILGTEAFFGQGTRLTVV.

CDR3 region: CATSTRRGTEAFF. CDR3 DNA sequence: TGTGCCACCAGCACCCGGCGGGGCACTGAAGCTTTCTTT. The rearrangement links TRBV15 to TRBJ1-1; D remains ambiguous. The germline gives CDR1 LNHNV, CDR2 YYDKDF (reference sequence). Trimming left V 4 bases short and J 4 bases short, with 10 bases between. The CDR3 is made up of 13 amino acids.

The genes are TRBV5-8 and TRBJ1-5, with unresolved D. In germline, CDR1 is SGHTS, CDR2 YDEGEE. Trimming took off 4 bases at V and 0 bases at J, with 20 bases between the two ends. The CDR3 spans 18 residues. The CDR3 is CASSPSRNPSYSNQPQHF. CDR3 bases: TGTGCCAGCAGCCCGAGTCGGAATCCCTCCTATAGCAATCAGCCCCAGCATTTT.

V and J are TRBV7-8 and TRBJ2-7; D call uncertain. The CDR3 length is 13 residues. The germline V gene has CDR1 SGHVS and CDR2 FQNEAQ. Trimming took off 0 bases at V and 5 bases at J, with 8 bases between the two ends. This CDR3 is CASSLALRNEQYF. CDR3 nucleotide sequence: TGTGCCAGCAGCTTAGCGTTAAGGAACGAGCAGTACTTC. Full variable domain (missing parts from reference TRBV7-8 and TRBJ2-7): GAGVSQSPRYKVAKRGQDVALRCDPISGHVSLFWYQQALGQGPEFLTYFQNEAQLDKSGLPSDRFFAERPEGSVSTLKIQRTQQEDSAVYLCASSLALRNEQYFGPGTRLTVT.

This chain uses TRBV6-5 with TRBJ1-1; D is uncertain. Germline assignment: CDR1 MNHEY and CDR2 SVGAGI. The V end was cut by 4 bases, the J end by 2 bases, with 11 bases between. This CDR3 spans 14 amino acids. The CDR3 loop reads CASSFRGVNTEAFF. CDR3 bases: TGTGCCAGCAGTTTTAGAGGAGTAAACACTGAAGCTTTCTTT.

This clone has just a few counts. The chain recombines TRBV4-3 with TRBJ2-7; TRBD1 might be the D (6 bases). Germline CDR1 is LGHNA and CDR2 is YSLEER. The V and J ends lost 3 bases and 2 bases respectively, with 17 bases between them. The CDR3 consists of 16 residues. CDR3 sequence (DNA): TGCGCCAGCAGCCAGGAAAGGGGGAATCGGGCCTACGAGCAGTACTTC. It encodes CASSQERGNRAYEQYF.

This clone appeared a few times. This chain connects TRBV30 to TRBJ2-5, with D perhaps given as TRBD1 or TRBD2 (5 bases each). Trimming stripped 4 bases from V and 5 bases from J, with 17 bases between. The CDR3 is 14 amino acids. Germline V CDR1 and CDR2: GTSNPN, SVGIG (reference sequence). As DNA, the CDR3 is TGTGCCTGGACCCTAGGGGACCTTCGGGAGACCCAGTACTTC. Its protein product is CAWTLGDLRETQYF.

The CDR3 DNA sequence: TGTGCCAGCAGTTTAGGACAGGGTTACTATAATTCACCCCTCCACTTT. This translates into CASSLGQGYYNSPLHF. This chain connects TRBV27 to TRBJ1-6, with 8 bases identical to TRBD1. Trimming cost V 2 bases and J 3 bases; bases outside gene matches: 3. This CDR3 is built from 16 residues. Germline CDR1 reads MNHEY; CDR2 reads SMNVEV (reference sequence).

This clone was seen a few times. V and J are TRBV12-5 and TRBJ2-7; D gene unclear. The germline V gene has CDR1 LGHNT and CDR2 FRNRAP. Trimming cost V 6 bases and J 5 bases, with 8 bases left between them. This CDR3 has 11 amino acids. The CDR3 nucleotides read TGTGCTAGTGGCAAAGACGACGAGCAGTACTTC. It is translated as CASGKDDEQYF.

CDR3 sequence (DNA): TGTGCCAGCAGCTCAGAGGACAGGGGTGGCAATCAGCCCCAGCATTTT. Translation gives CASSSEDRGGNQPQHF. The V gene is TRBV11-2, the J gene TRBJ1-5, with TRBD1 identical over 9 bases. V trimming: 4 bases; J trimming: 2 bases; junction bases outside the gene matches: 6. This CDR3 region has 16 residues. Germline V gene lookup returns CDR1 SGHAT and CDR2 FQNNGV. Drawing the rest from reference TRBV11-2 and TRBJ1-5, the complete variable domain is EAGVAQSPRYKIIEKRQSVAFWCNPISGHATLYWYQQILGQGPKLLIQFQNNGVVDDSQLPKDRFSAERLKGVDSTLKIQPAKLEDSAVYLCASSSEDRGGNQPQHFGDGTRLSIL.

The chain employs TRBV5-1 and TRBJ2-7; no definite D call. CDR1 is SGHRS and CDR2 is YFSETQ in the germline V gene. This CDR3 is built from 12 residues. V lost 4 bases and J 6 bases, leaving 11 bases between the germline ends. In DNA form, the CDR3 reads TGCGCCAGCAGCCCGAACGTGTTCGAGCAGTACTTC. This sequence encodes CASSPNVFEQYF.